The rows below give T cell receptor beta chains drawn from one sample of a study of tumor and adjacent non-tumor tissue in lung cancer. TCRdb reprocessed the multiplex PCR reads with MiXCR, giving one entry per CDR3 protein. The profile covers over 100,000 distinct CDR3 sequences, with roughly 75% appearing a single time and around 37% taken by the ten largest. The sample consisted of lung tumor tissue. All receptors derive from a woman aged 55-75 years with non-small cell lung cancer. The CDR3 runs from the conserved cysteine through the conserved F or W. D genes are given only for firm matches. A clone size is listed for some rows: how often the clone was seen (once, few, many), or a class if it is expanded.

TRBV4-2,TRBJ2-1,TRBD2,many,CASSQVSGIGYNEQFF,TGTGCCAGCAGCCAAGTCAGCGGGATAGGGTACAATGAGCAGTTCTTC
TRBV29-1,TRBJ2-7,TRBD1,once,CSVSSGRGTSYEQYF,TGCAGCGTTTCCTCCGGCAGGGGGACCTCCTACGAGCAGTACTTC
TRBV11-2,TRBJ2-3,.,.,CASRRGGADTYTQYF,TGTGCCAGCAGGAGGGGGGGGGCTGACACATATACGCAGTATTTT
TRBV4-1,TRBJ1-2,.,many,CASSRGPGASYGYTF,TGCGCCAGCAGCCGCGGCCCGGGGGCGAGCTATGGCTACACCTTC
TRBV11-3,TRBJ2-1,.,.,CTSSMQYSYNEQFF,TGTACCAGCAGCATGCAGTACTCCTACAATGAGCAGTTCTTC
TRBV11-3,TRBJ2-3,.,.,CACSPAGQGGHRHYF,TGTGCCTGCAGCCCCGCCGGGCAGGGAGGTCATAGGCACTATTTT
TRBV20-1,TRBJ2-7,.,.,CGARDWEVGDYEQYF,TGCGGTGCTAGAGATTGGGAAGTAGGGGACTACGAGCAGTACTTC
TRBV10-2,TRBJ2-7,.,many,CASRWAERNPYEQYF,TGCGCCAGCCGGTGGGCGGAGCGGAACCCCTACGAGCAGTACTTC
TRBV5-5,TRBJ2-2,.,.,CASSLGVGAGELFF,TGTGCCAGCAGCTTGGGGGTCGGGGCCGGGGAGCTGTTTTTT
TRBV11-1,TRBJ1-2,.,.,CASSSQGPPYVYTF,TGTGCCAGTAGCTCACAGGGCCCGCCCTATGTCTACACCTTC
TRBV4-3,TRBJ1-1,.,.,CASNPTIRGEAFF,TGCGCCAGCAACCCCACCATCAGGGGTGAGGCTTTCTTT
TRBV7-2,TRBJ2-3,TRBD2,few,CASSSRLAGGITDTQYF,TGTGCCAGCAGCTCCCGACTAGCGGGGGGCATCACAGATACGCAGTATTTT
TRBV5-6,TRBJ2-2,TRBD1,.,CASCIDRGRTGELFF,TGTGCCAGCTGCATTGACAGGGGGCGTACCGGGGAGTTGTTTTTT
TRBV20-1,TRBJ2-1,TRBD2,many,CSVSSGSSSYNEQFF,TGCAGTGTTTCTAGCGGGTCGAGCTCCTACAATGAGCAGTTCTTC
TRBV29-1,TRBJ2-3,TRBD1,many,CSVEGGKGAADTQYF,TGCAGCGTTGAAGGTGGGAAGGGGGCTGCAGATACGCAGTATTTT
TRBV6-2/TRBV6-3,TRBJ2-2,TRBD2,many,CASRHGLVANTGELFF,TGTGCCAGCAGACACGGACTAGTAGCCAACACCGGGGAGCTGTTTTTT
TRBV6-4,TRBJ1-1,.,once,CASSDQSGTEAFF,TGTGCCAGCAGTGACCAGAGCGGGACTGAAGCTTTCTTT
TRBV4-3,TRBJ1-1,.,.,CASSHEVEYTVAFF,TGCGCCAGCAGCCATGAGGTCGAGTACACTGTAGCTTTCTTT
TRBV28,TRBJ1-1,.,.,CASSLSDRTETFF,TGTGCCAGCAGTTTGTCGGACAGAACTGAAACTTTCTTT
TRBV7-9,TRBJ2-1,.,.,CASSLVSLTLGDQFF,TGTGCCAGCAGCTTAGTGTCACTGACACTGGGTGATCAGTTCTTC
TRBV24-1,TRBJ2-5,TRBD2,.,CATSEQSGSLETQYF,TGTGCCACCAGTGAGCAGAGCGGGAGTTTAGAGACACAGTACTTC
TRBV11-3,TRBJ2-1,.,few,CASRLELISGSHNEQFF,TGTGCTAGCAGATTAGAGTTGATTAGCGGTAGCCACAATGAGCAGTTCTTC
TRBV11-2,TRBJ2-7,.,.,CASSSPVVSSYEQYF,TGTGCCAGCAGCTCCCCCGTGGTGTCCTCTTACGAGCAGTACTTC
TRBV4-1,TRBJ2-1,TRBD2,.,CASRPGTSLGYNEQSF,TGCGCCAGCAGGCCTGGGACTAGCCTAGGTTACAATGAGCAGTCCTTC
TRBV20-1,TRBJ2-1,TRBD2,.,CSASGSDRREQFF,TGCAGCGCTAGCGGGAGTGATCGTAGGGAGCAGTTCTTC
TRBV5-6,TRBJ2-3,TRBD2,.,CASINSGSGGDTQYF,TGTGCCAGCATCAACAGCGGGAGCGGCGGAGATACGCAGTATTTT
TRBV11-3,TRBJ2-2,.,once,CAGNLGTGVTEELFF,TGTGCCGGCAATCTCGGGACGGGAGTAACCGAGGAGCTGTTTTTT
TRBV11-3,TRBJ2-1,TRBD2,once,CASSLELTSGSHNEKIF,TGTGCCAGCAGCTTAGAGTTGACTAGCGGGAGCCATAATGAGAAGATCTTT
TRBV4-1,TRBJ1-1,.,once,CASSQPIIRSEAFF,TGCGCCAGTAGCCAACCTATCATCCGCAGTGAAGCTTTCTTT
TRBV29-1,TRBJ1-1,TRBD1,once,CSVGPVGTVFEAFF,TGCAGCGTAGGTCCCGTTGGGACAGTGTTTGAAGCTTTCTTT
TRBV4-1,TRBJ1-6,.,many,CASSQSVSPLHF,TGCGCCAGCAGCCAAAGCGTTTCACCCCTCCACTTT
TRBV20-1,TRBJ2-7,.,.,CSARAEGNPYEQYF,TGCAGTGCTAGAGCCGAGGGTAACCCCTACGAGCAGTACTTC
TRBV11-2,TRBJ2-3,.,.,CASSLDFSRKNTQYF,TGTGCCAGCAGCTTAGACTTCTCAAGAAAAAATACGCAGTATTTT
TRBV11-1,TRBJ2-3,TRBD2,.,CASTSPLGGGSTDTQYF,TGTGCCAGCACCTCTCCCCTGGGGGGGGGAAGCACAGATACGCAGTATTTT
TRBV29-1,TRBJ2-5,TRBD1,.,CSVLRAVAGGETLYF,TGCAGCGTTCTTAGAGCTGTAGCAGGGGGAGAGACCCTGTACTTC
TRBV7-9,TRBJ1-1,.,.,CASSLEPFPAFF,TGTGCCAGCAGCTTAGAACCGTTCCCAGCTTTCTTT
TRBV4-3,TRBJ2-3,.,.,CASSQGLGGQPQYF,TGCGCCAGCAGCCAAGGCCTGGGGGGGCAGCCCCAGTATTTT
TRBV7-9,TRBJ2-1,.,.,CASSSLGRESGEQFF,TGTGCCAGCAGCTCCCTGGGCAGGGAAAGCGGCGAGCAGTTCTTC
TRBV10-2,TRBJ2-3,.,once,CACTLTNVGDTQYF,TGCGCCTGCACCCTGACTAACGTGGGGGATACGCAGTATTTT
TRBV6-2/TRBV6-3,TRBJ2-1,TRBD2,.,CASTSPVLEGRDNEQFF,TGTGCCAGCACTAGTCCCGTTTTAGAGGGGAGGGACAATGAGCAGTTCTTC
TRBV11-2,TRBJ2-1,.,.,CTSSIDPQGMQFF,TGTACCAGCAGCATAGATCCACAGGGTATGCAGTTCTTC
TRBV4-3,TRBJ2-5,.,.,CASNRHRDSPGTQYF,TGCGCTAGCAACCGACACCGGGACTCACCAGGGACCCAGTACTTC
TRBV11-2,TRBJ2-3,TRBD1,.,CASSLDRGSGMQNF,TGTGCCAGCAGCCTAGACAGGGGCTCGGGTATGCAGAATTTT
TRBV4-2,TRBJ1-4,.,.,CASSLRPGSNEKLFF,TGTGCCAGCAGCTTAAGGCCAGGGAGCAATGAAAAACTGTTTTTT
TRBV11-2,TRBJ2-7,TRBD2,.,CASSHEASGSYEQYF,TGTGCCAGCAGCCACGAGGCTAGCGGGAGCTACGAACAGTACTTC
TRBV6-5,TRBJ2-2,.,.,CASSSGRVSNTGEMFF,TGTGCCAGCAGTTCCGGGAGAGTTTCGAACACCGGGGAGATGTTTTTT
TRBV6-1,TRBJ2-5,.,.,CTSSEHRKGTQYF,TGTACCAGCAGTGAGCACAGGAAAGGGACCCAGTACTTC
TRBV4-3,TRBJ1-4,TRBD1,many,CASSLDRVATNEKLFF,TGCGCCAGCAGCCTGGACAGGGTTGCAACTAATGAAAAACTGTTTTTT
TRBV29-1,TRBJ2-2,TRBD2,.,CSVGLPGGELLF,TGCAGCGTAGGACTACCCGGGGGGGAACTGCTTTTT
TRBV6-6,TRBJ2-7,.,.,CASSYSSAGPSEQCF,TGTGCCAGCAGTTACTCCTCCGCAGGGCCCTCAGAGCAGTGCTTC
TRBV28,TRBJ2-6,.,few,CASNNLGLISGANVLTF,TGTGCCAGCAACAATCTGGGCTTAATCTCTGGGGCCAACGTCCTGACTTTC